Below, 25 T cell receptor beta chains from the same sample are listed, as sequenced in a study of Tregs in tolerant kidney transplant recipients. Clones were read by immunoSEQ multiplex PCR, and TCRdb kept only the in-frame ones, dropping some. The repertoire holds 95,000 or so clones, with 93% as singletons. The nonmyeloablative bone marrow transplants came from related graft donors, with transient mixed chimerism. Sequencing was performed on CD4+ T cells from blood (PBMCs), taken 12 months after the transplant. The receptors were sampled from a human patient who received a combined kidney and bone marrow transplant. Some T cells here may be from the graft donor.

The CDR3 is CASSQVGGQTLLEQYF. The CDR3 coding sequence is TGTGCCAGCAGCCAAGTCGGAGGGCAAACTCTCCTCGAGCAGTACTTC. The chain combines TRBV14 with TRBJ2-7, with TRBD2 as a possible D gene (6 bases). CDR1 is SGHDN, CDR2 FVKESK, per germline. The CDR3 spans 16 residues. V was shortened by 1 base and J by 6 bases, with 19 bases between the two germline ends.

A single count supports this clone. This sequence joins TRBV18 and TRBJ2-7; D is possibly TRBD2 (6 bases). Germline V lookup: CDR1 KGHSH, CDR2 LQKENI. V lost 3 bases and J lost 5, with 14 bases in between. The CDR3 spans 14 residues. CDR3 DNA sequence: TGTGCCAGCTCACCGACGGGGGTCAAGGACGAGCAGTACTTC. Amino acid sequence: CASSPTGVKDEQYF.

V and J are TRBV15 and TRBJ1-4; D ambiguous. V dropped 0 bases and J dropped 0 bases, with 8 bases sitting between them. CDR1 is LNHNV and CDR2 is YYDKDF in the germline V gene (reference sequence). The CDR3 runs 16 residues. The CDR3: CATSREAGATNEKLFF. As DNA, the CDR3 is TGTGCCACCAGCAGAGAGGCGGGAGCAACTAATGAAAAACTGTTTTTT.

The CDR3 loop reads CASSIFYGTGINYGYTF. CDR3 in DNA: TGTGCCAGTAGTATTTTTTACGGCACAGGCATTAACTATGGCTACACCTTC. The chain is built from TRBV19 and TRBJ1-2, with D tentatively TRBD1 (5 bases). Per germline, CDR1 LNHDA and CDR2 SQIVND (reference sequence). The CDR3 is 17 residues long. The V end lost 3 bases, the J end lost 1 base, and 18 bases lay between the germline ends.

This chain connects TRBV9 to TRBJ2-2, with TRBD2 identical over 8 bases. The CDR3 consists of 16 residues. V shed 4 bases and J 5 bases; nucleotides not matched to a gene: 10. Germline CDR1 SGDLS, CDR2 YYNGEE. The CDR3 bases are TGTGCCAGCAGCCCCGGAACTAGCGGCCTAACCGGGGAGCTGTTTTTT. Protein sequence: CASSPGTSGLTGELFF.

As regards this clone: Distinct nucleotide sequences in the sample also encode this CDR3. The chain links TRBV5-1 to TRBJ1-1, with D hard to call. CDR1 is SGHRS, CDR2 YFSETQ, per germline. The CDR3 has 13 residues. Trimming pared 6 bases from V and 2 bases from J, leaving 11 bases between. CDR3 loop: CASTPRENTEAFF. DNA for the CDR3: TGCGCCAGCACCCCTCGAGAAAACACTGAAGCTTTCTTT.

The V and J genes are TRBV7-2 and TRBJ1-2; D not certain. The CDR3 has 12 amino acids. Germline CDR1 reads SGHTA; CDR2 reads FQGNSA. Trimming removed 2 bases at V and 5 bases at J, with 6 bases between. Here the CDR3 reads CASSLSVYGYTF. CDR3 DNA sequence: TGTGCCAGCAGCTTAAGCGTTTATGGCTACACCTTC.

The chain recombines TRBV6-1 with TRBJ1-5; D remains unclear. The V gene's germline CDR1 is MNHNS and CDR2 SASEGT. The CDR3 runs 16 residues. Trimming cost V 0 bases and J 1 base, with 10 bases left between them. The DNA of the CDR3 is TGTGCCAGCAGTGAAGCGGGCCAGGCCAGCAATCAGCCCCAGCATTTT. This codes for CASSEAGQASNQPQHF.

This clone appeared once. V is TRBV11-2 and J is TRBJ2-7; D may be TRBD1 (6 bases). The germline CDR1 and CDR2 sequences are SGHAT and FQNNGV. The ends were cut back, 2 bases at V and 3 bases at J, with 8 bases in the middle. The CDR3 has 13 amino acids. CDR3 in amino acids: CASSLQGLYEQYF. DNA for the CDR3: TGTGCCAGCAGCTTACAGGGGCTCTACGAGCAGTACTTC.

This chain connects TRBV4-2 to TRBJ1-2; possibly TRBD1 for D (5 bases). Germline V gene lookup returns CDR1 LGHNA and CDR2 YNFKEQ. Trimming took off 0 bases at V and 5 bases at J, with 10 bases between the two ends. The CDR3 is made up of 14 amino acids. CDR3 DNA sequence: TGTGCCAGCAGCCAAGAAGGATCAGGGTATGGCTACACCTTC. The encoded protein is CASSQEGSGYGYTF.

The CDR3 spells CAISETSGRAGETQYF. The CDR3 coding sequence is TGTGCCATCAGTGAGACTAGCGGGAGGGCCGGGGAGACCCAGTACTTC. This rearrangement joins TRBV10-3 to TRBJ2-5, with 13 nucleotides matching TRBD2. Germline CDR1 is ENHRY and CDR2 is SYGVKD. The CDR3 has 16 residues. V shed 2 bases and J 5 bases; nucleotides not matched to a gene: 5.

This chain connects TRBV11-3 to TRBJ2-7, with 12 bases lining up with TRBD2. Trimming took 1 base from V and 2 from J; bases not matched to a gene: 3. The CDR3 has 16 amino acids. The germline V gene encodes CDR1 SGHNT and CDR2 YENEEA. This CDR3 reads CASSLGLAGGPYEQYF. CDR3 DNA sequence: TGTGCCAGCAGCTTAGGGCTAGCGGGAGGGCCCTACGAGCAGTACTTC. The full variable domain, its missing parts supplied by reference TRBV11-3 and TRBJ2-7, is EAGVVQSPRYKIIEKKQPVAFWCNPISGHNTLYWYLQNLGQGPELLIRYENEEAVDDSQLPKDRFSAERLKGVDSTLKIQPAELGDSAVYLCASSLGLAGGPYEQYFGPGTRLTVT.

This chain connects TRBV5-1 to TRBJ2-5; 15 nucleotides match TRBD2. The J call may be faulty, since TRBJ2-7 better matches the DNA end. Germline V gives CDR1 SGHRS, CDR2 YFSETQ. This CDR3 contains 20 residues. CDR3 sequence: CASSLVPGVGTSGGYYEQYF. The CDR3 DNA follows: TGCGCCAGCAGCTTGGTTCCCGGGGTCGGGACTAGCGGGGGGTACTACGAGCAGTACTTC.

The V call is TRBV12-5, the J call TRBJ2-2; TRBD2 matches at 9 bases. The CDR3 runs 20 residues. Germline CDR1 and CDR2: LGHNT and FRNRAP. J lost 4 bases, V lost 3 bases, and 18 bases had no gene match. CDR3 amino acids: CASGFSRGLAGSSGTGELFF. CDR3 coding DNA: TGTGCTAGTGGTTTTAGTCGTGGGCTAGCGGGATCCTCAGGCACCGGGGAGCTGTTTTTT.

This clone was recorded once. CDR3 protein: CSARTQPFSGNTQYF. In DNA form, the CDR3 reads TGCAGCGCCCGGACCCAACCCTTCTCAGGGAATACGCAGTATTTT. This chain connects TRBV29-1 to TRBJ2-3, with D possibly TRBD1 on 5 matching bases. The CDR3 runs to 15 residues. Trimming pared 7 bases from V and 7 bases from J, leaving 24 bases between. CDR1 and CDR2 from the germline V gene are SQVTM and ANQGSEA.

The chain recombines TRBV19 with TRBJ1-6, with 7 bases that match TRBD1. Trimming cost V 5 bases and J 7 bases; bases outside gene matches: 8. Germline loops: CDR1 LNHDA, CDR2 SQIVND (reference sequence). The CDR3 covers 15 residues. The CDR3 here is CASSVQGYGNSPLHF. The CDR3 DNA reads as TGTGCCAGTAGTGTACAGGGGTACGGAAATTCACCCCTCCACTTT. The full variable domain, with the rest looked up from reference TRBV19 and TRBJ1-6, is DGGITQSPKYLFRKEGQNVTLSCEQNLNHDAMYWYRQDPGQGLRLIYYSQIVNDFQKGDIAEGYSVSREKKESFPLTVTSAQKNPTAFYLCASSVQGYGNSPLHFGNGTRLTVT.

The chain recombines TRBV5-6 with TRBJ2-7, with a weak D call TRBD1 (5 bases). The V end lost 2 bases, the J end lost 2 bases, and 11 bases lay between the germline ends. Germline loops: CDR1 SGHDT, CDR2 YYEEEE. There are 14 residues in the CDR3. The CDR3, as DNA: TGTGCCAGCAGCTTCACTGACAGAACCTACGAGCAGTACTTC. Translated: CASSFTDRTYEQYF. The entire variable domain, with the rest obtained from reference TRBV5-6 and TRBJ2-7, is as follows: DAGVTQSPTHLIKTRGQQVTLRCSPKSGHDTVSWYQQALGQGPQFIFQYYEEEERQRGNFPDRFSGHQFPNYSSELNVNALLLGDSALYLCASSFTDRTYEQYFGPGTRLTVT.

This chain joins TRBV4-2 and TRBJ2-1, with D unclear. Germline V gene lookup returns CDR1 LGHNA and CDR2 YNFKEQ. The V and J ends lost 0 bases and 9 bases respectively, with 24 bases between them. The CDR3 is 18 amino acids. This chain's CDR3 is CASSQDRPGWVSGGEQFF. The CDR3 DNA follows: TGTGCCAGCAGCCAAGATCGGCCCGGGTGGGTCAGTGGCGGTGAGCAGTTCTTC.

V gene TRBV5-6 combines with J gene TRBJ1-2, with D perhaps matching TRBD1 (5 bases). The V end was cut by 0 bases, the J end by 4 bases, with 7 bases between. The CDR3 consists of 13 residues. Germline V gene lookup returns CDR1 SGHDT and CDR2 YYEEEE. The CDR3 DNA follows: TGTGCCAGCAGCTTGGGCGGGGGCTATGGCTACACCTTC. As protein: CASSLGGGYGYTF. Drawing the rest from reference TRBV5-6 and TRBJ1-2, the complete variable domain is DAGVTQSPTHLIKTRGQQVTLRCSPKSGHDTVSWYQQALGQGPQFIFQYYEEEERQRGNFPDRFSGHQFPNYSSELNVNALLLGDSALYLCASSLGGGYGYTFGSGTRLTVV.

The J gene is TRBJ2-1, the V gene TRBV13, with D maybe TRBD2 (5 bases). Trimming removed 5 bases from V and 0 bases from J, with 17 bases in between. The CDR3 runs 17 residues. Per the germline V gene, CDR1 is PRHDT and CDR2 is FYEKMQ (reference sequence). The CDR3 loop reads CASSLTVDYPSYNEQFF. The CDR3 nucleotides are TGTGCCAGCAGCCTTACTGTCGACTACCCCTCCTACAATGAGCAGTTCTTC.

The chain has TRBV7-8 and TRBJ2-7; 11 nucleotides line up with TRBD2. The germline CDR1 and CDR2 sequences are SGHVS and FQNEAQ. CDR3 length: 16 residues. The CDR3 sequence: CASVLLAGVPQGEQYF. The DNA of the CDR3 is TGTGCTAGCGTACTACTAGCGGGAGTCCCTCAGGGTGAGCAGTACTTC.

The gene calls are TRBV6-5 and TRBJ1-1, with D hard to call. The V gene lost 5 bases and the J gene lost 0 bases, with 13 bases spanning the gap. CDR3 length equals 15 residues. Looked up from germline, CDR1 is MNHEY and CDR2 is SVGAGI. This CDR3 reads CASSTQTVMNTEAFF. The CDR3 DNA sequence: TGTGCCAGCAGTACCCAAACAGTCATGAACACTGAAGCTTTCTTT.

The CDR3 DNA is TGTGCCAGTAGTATAGATAGGCGGTATTACAATGAGCAGTTCTTC. Its protein product is CASSIDRRYYNEQFF. J is TRBJ2-1 and V is TRBV19; D unclear. CDR1 is LNHDA and CDR2 is SQIVND in the germline V gene (reference sequence). V was shortened by 0 bases and J by 4 bases, with 10 bases between the two germline ends. The CDR3 consists of 15 residues.

J is TRBJ2-3 and V is TRBV18; the match to TRBD1 covers 9 bases. Unmatched junction bases numbered 8, after V lost 4 bases and J lost 6 bases. CDR1 is KGHSH and CDR2 is LQKENI in the germline V gene. The CDR3 sequence is 15 residues long. CDR3 protein: CASSQNRGQSDTQYF. The DNA of the CDR3 is TGTGCCAGCTCACAGAACAGGGGGCAATCGGATACGCAGTATTTT. Using reference TRBV18 and TRBJ2-3 for the parts outside the CDR3, the full variable domain is NAGVMQNPRHLVRRRGQEARLRCSPMKGHSHVYWYRQLPEEGLKFMVYLQKENIIDESGMPKERFSAEFPKEGPSILRIQQVVRGDSAAYFCASSQNRGQSDTQYFGPGTRLTVL.

V usage is TRBV5-1 and J usage is TRBJ2-2; TRBD1 is a possible D gene (6 bases). Germline V CDR1 and CDR2: SGHRS, YFSETQ. This CDR3 spans 16 amino acids. Trimming took 0 bases from V and 4 from J, leaving 13 bases between them. The CDR3 DNA is TGCGCCAGCAGCTTGGTACAGGGCGGTGGCACCGGGGAGCTGTTTTTT. This translates into CASSLVQGGGTGELFF.